Presented here are 27 T cell receptor beta chains from one specimen sequenced in a study of control samples from healthy donors and cancer patients. Sequencing was performed with immunoSEQ multiplex PCR; in TCRdb, only in-frame clones are kept and a portion is missing. The repertoire holds about 19,000 clones, with roughly 84% as singletons. What was sequenced was PBMCs. These receptors came from a woman aged 70-85 years with lung cancer.

The genes are TRBV9 and TRBJ2-3, with 7 bases matching TRBD2. V lost 2 bases, J lost 8 bases, and 11 bases stayed unmatched. The CDR3 runs to 15 residues. Germline CDR1 and CDR2: SGDLS and YYNGEE. In nucleotides, the CDR3 is TGTGCCAGCAGCGTCTCTAGCGGAAGTTTAGGTACGCAGTATTTT. Its protein is CASSVSSGSLGTQYF.

This clone was recorded only once. V is TRBV18 and J is TRBJ1-5, with TRBD1 as a possible D gene (6 bases). The CDR3 contains 15 residues. Between the trimmed V and J ends, which lost 6 bases and 1 base, there was a span of 13 bases. The germline V gene has CDR1 KGHSH and CDR2 LQKENI. The CDR3 DNA reads as TGTGCCAGCTCTCGAGGGGGGGGGAGCAATCAGCCCCAGCATTTT. Amino acids: CASSRGGGSNQPQHF.

This clone ranks as medium-sized. The V gene is TRBV14, the J gene TRBJ1-4; TRBD1 might be the D (6 bases). Trimming shortened V by 4 bases and J by 5 bases, and 14 bases separated the two germline ends. Germline V gives CDR1 SGHDN, CDR2 FVKESK. The CDR3 has 15 amino acids. As DNA, the CDR3 is TGTGCCAGCAGCCCAATGTCGGGGGGCAATGAAAAACTGTTTTTT. Amino acid sequence: CASSPMSGGNEKLFF. Drawing the rest from reference TRBV14 and TRBJ1-4, the complete variable domain is EAGVTQFPSHSVIEKGQTVTLRCDPISGHDNLYWYRRVMGKEIKFLLHFVKESKQDESGMPNNRFLAERTGGTYSTLKVQPAELEDSGVYFCASSPMSGGNEKLFFGSGTQLSVL.

The chain joins TRBV5-1 to TRBJ2-3, with unresolved D. CDR3 length: 14 amino acids. Trimming took 2 bases from V and 3 from J, leaving 10 bases between them. CDR1 and CDR2 (germline): SGHRS, YFSETQ. CDR3 bases: TGCGCCAGCAGCTTTACGGGCTTTACAGATACGCAGTATTTT. As protein: CASSFTGFTDTQYF.

This clone occurred a few times. The chain joins TRBV12-3 or TRBV12-4 to TRBJ2-1; D not resolved. The V and J ends lost 2 bases and 8 bases respectively, with 10 bases between them. CDR3 length equals 13 residues. The CDR3 coding sequence is TGTGCCAGCAGTTTATACCCGCGCGATGAGCAGTTCTTC. It yields the protein CASSLYPRDEQFF.

V is TRBV11-2 and J is TRBJ2-1; 9 nucleotides match TRBD1. From germline, CDR1 is SGHAT and CDR2 FQNNGV. CDR3 length: 16 amino acids. J gave up 9 bases and V 5 bases, and 14 bases lay outside the gene matches. CDR3 loop: CASSLSSGTGFSEQFF. DNA of the CDR3: TGTGCCAGCAGCCTCTCTTCCGGGACAGGGTTTAGTGAGCAGTTCTTC.

This clone was observed a single time. The chain recombines TRBV19 with TRBJ1-2; TRBD1 matches 9 bases. CDR1 and CDR2 from the germline V gene are LNHDA and SQIVND (reference sequence). Germline trimming cut 3 bases from V and 7 bases from J; bases unmatched to any gene: 3. This CDR3 has 13 residues. The CDR3 nucleotides read TGTGCCAGTAGTATCTCGGACAGGGGTGGCTACACCTTC. Residues: CASSISDRGGYTF.

This chain joins TRBV5-6 and TRBJ1-1; perhaps TRBD1 as D (5 bases). CDR1 is SGHDT, CDR2 YYEEEE, per germline. This CDR3 spans 13 amino acids. V gave up 1 base and J gave up 8 bases, with 12 bases separating them. The DNA of the CDR3 is TGTGCCAGCAGCTTGTCGGGAGGGGCAGAAGCTTTCTTT. It translates to CASSLSGGAEAFF.

V gene TRBV30 combines with J gene TRBJ2-1; 8 bases fit TRBD2. CDR1 GTSNPN and CDR2 SVGIG come from the germline V gene (reference sequence). V lost 0 bases, J lost 8 bases, and 0 bases stayed unmatched. There are 12 residues in the CDR3. The CDR3, as DNA: TGTGCCTGGAGTGTAGCGGGAGATGAGCAGTTCTTC. Translated: CAWSVAGDEQFF.

The rearrangement uses TRBV5-6 and TRBJ2-5; possibly TRBD1 for D (6 bases). Per the germline V gene, CDR1 is SGHDT and CDR2 is YYEEEE. The CDR3 loop spans 14 amino acids. V lost 3 bases and J 2 bases, leaving 11 bases between the germline ends. The CDR3 nucleotides are TGTGCCAGCAGCTCTTGGGACACACAAGAGACCCAGTACTTC. Residues: CASSSWDTQETQYF.

This chain connects TRBV6-5 to TRBJ2-7, with 10 bases lining up with TRBD2. Unmatched junction bases numbered 3, after V lost 4 bases and J lost 3 bases. This CDR3 has 14 amino acids. In germline, CDR1 is MNHEY, CDR2 SVGAGI. In nucleotides, the CDR3 is TGTGCCAGCAGTTCCGGGACTAGCGTCTACGAGCAGTACTTC. This encodes CASSSGTSVYEQYF.

There are a few counts of this clone. The chain employs TRBV30 and TRBJ1-1; D is unresolved. Trimming took off 5 bases at V and 1 base at J, with 17 bases between the two ends. CDR1 and CDR2 (germline): GTSNPN, SVGIG (reference sequence). The CDR3 sequence is 15 residues long. The CDR3 nucleotides read TGTGCCTGGGTTCCGGATCAAGGGTGGAACACTGAAGCTTTCTTT. Its translation is CAWVPDQGWNTEAFF.

The rearrangement links TRBV28 to TRBJ2-7; possible D gene TRBD2, 5 bases. V was clipped by 5 bases and J by 3 bases, with 11 bases between them. CDR1 is MDHEN and CDR2 is SYDVKM in the germline V gene. The CDR3 has 13 residues. The CDR3 DNA sequence: TGTGCCAGCAGTAGCGGCAGAGACTACGAGCAGTACTTC. Protein sequence: CASSSGRDYEQYF.

The chain has TRBV4-3 and TRBJ2-7, with D tentatively TRBD2 (7 bases). The CDR3 has 17 amino acids. Trimming shortened V by 4 bases and J by 5 bases, and 24 bases separated the two germline ends. Germline V gene lookup returns CDR1 LGHNA and CDR2 YSLEER. The CDR3 region has the DNA TGCGCCAGCAGCCGAGCGGTCGGGGGGCTTACCCTAAACGAGCAGTACTTC. The encoded protein is CASSRAVGGLTLNEQYF.

V is TRBV11-3 and J is TRBJ1-1; 7 positions agree with TRBD1. The CDR3 totals 14 residues. The germline gives CDR1 SGHNT, CDR2 YENEEA. With 5 bases clipped from V and 5 bases from J, the junction kept 8 bases outside the gene matches. The CDR3 nucleotides read TGTGCCAGCAGCGCGACCAGGGGGGGGACTGAAGCTTTCTTT. Its translation: CASSATRGGTEAFF.

The chain carries TRBV18 and TRBJ2-1, with TRBD1 as a possible D gene (6 bases). The V gene lost 5 bases and the J gene lost 9 bases, with 14 bases spanning the gap. CDR1 is KGHSH and CDR2 is LQKENI in the germline V gene. The CDR3 has 13 amino acids. CDR3 coding DNA: TGTGCCAGCTCATCAAGGACAGACGGTGAGCAGTTCTTC. Protein: CASSSRTDGEQFF.

The chain has TRBV6-5 and TRBJ1-2; D perhaps matches TRBD1 (6 bases). Trimming left V 10 bases short and J 7 bases short, with 22 bases between. The germline V gene has CDR1 MNHEY and CDR2 SVGAGI. CDR3 length: 14 amino acids. CDR3 protein: CAISRGRMWSGYTF. Here the CDR3 DNA reads TGTGCCATAAGCAGGGGCAGGATGTGGAGTGGCTACACCTTC.

This clone was seen just once. Additional DNA sequences in this sample encode the identical CDR3. V is TRBV9 and J is TRBJ1-5; the D is unclear. Germline lookup yields CDR1 SGDLS and CDR2 YYNGEE. CDR3 length equals 14 residues. The V end lost 0 bases, the J end lost 3 bases, and 7 bases lay between the germline ends. Written as DNA, the CDR3 is TGTGCCAGCAGCGTAGGAGGGCCCAATCAGCCCCAGCATTTT. It codes for CASSVGGPNQPQHF.

The rearrangement links TRBV7-2 to TRBJ2-1, with TRBD2 as a possible D gene (6 bases). Trimming left V 1 base short and J 5 bases short, with 6 bases between. The germline V gene encodes CDR1 SGHTA and CDR2 FQGNSA. The CDR3 length is 13 residues. The CDR3 protein is CASSLGLDNEQFF. The CDR3 nucleotides are TGTGCCAGCAGCTTAGGACTAGACAATGAGCAGTTCTTC.

V is TRBV6-5 and J is TRBJ1-2, with D perhaps matching TRBD1 (6 bases). This CDR3 region has 16 residues. The ends were cut back, 2 bases at V and 6 bases at J, with 19 bases in the middle. CDR1 and CDR2 (germline): MNHEY, SVGAGI. The CDR3 nucleotides read TGTGCCAGCAGTTACGGGGGGGCAGTCCCTTCCAATGGCTACACCTTC. Protein product: CASSYGGAVPSNGYTF.

This clone was recorded only once. V usage is TRBV7-3 and J usage is TRBJ2-1; 9 nucleotides align to TRBD2. The V gene end was trimmed by 5 bases and the J gene end by 3 bases; junction bases not matched to a gene: 14. Germline V gene data show CDR1 as SGHTA and CDR2 as FQGTGA. This CDR3 is 18 amino acids long. The CDR3 nucleotides are TGTGCCAGCAGCCTATACAGACTAGCGGAGGGGGGCTACAATGAGCAGTTCTTC. Its protein product is CASSLYRLAEGGYNEQFF.

This clone occurred a few times. J is TRBJ2-7 and V is TRBV11-3; the match to TRBD2 covers 8 bases. Germline lookup yields CDR1 SGHNT and CDR2 YENEEA. V shed 0 bases, J shed 3 bases, and the junction held 4 bases outside the gene matches. The CDR3 totals 15 residues. The CDR3 spells CASSLDVSGVYEQYF. The CDR3 bases are TGTGCCAGCAGCTTAGATGTTAGCGGGGTCTACGAGCAGTACTTC.

The rearrangement links TRBV4-2 to TRBJ1-2, with D unresolved. Per germline, CDR1 LGHNA and CDR2 YNFKEQ. The CDR3 sequence is 14 residues long. V gave up 3 bases and J gave up 8 bases, with 16 bases separating them. The CDR3 sequence: CASSQNDGPWGYTF. The CDR3, as DNA: TGTGCCAGCAGCCAGAACGACGGTCCCTGGGGCTACACCTTC.

The genes are TRBV30 and TRBJ1-3; D not resolved. V lost 1 base, J lost 4 bases, and 5 bases lay in between. CDR3 length equals 12 residues. The germline V gene has CDR1 GTSNPN and CDR2 SVGIG (reference sequence). The CDR3 DNA is TGTGCCTGGAGTGCCGAGGGAAACACCATATATTTT. Amino acid sequence: CAWSAEGNTIYF. The entire variable domain, with the rest obtained from reference TRBV30 and TRBJ1-3, is as follows: SQTIHQWPATLVQPVGSPLSLECTVEGTSNPNLYWYRQAAGRGLQLLFYSVGIGQISSEVPQNLSASRPQDRQFILSSKKLLLSDSGFYLCAWSAEGNTIYFGEGSWLTVV.

This clone appeared a few times. This sequence joins TRBV18 and TRBJ2-7, with TRBD2 identical over 9 bases. CDR3 length: 15 amino acids. Looked up from germline, CDR1 is KGHSH and CDR2 is LQKENI. Trimming took 6 bases from V and 4 from J; bases not matched to a gene: 10. CDR3 loop: CASSPGGSGSYEQYF. The DNA of the CDR3 is TGTGCCAGCTCCCCGGGGGGTAGCGGGAGTTACGAGCAGTACTTC.

V gene TRBV7-9 combines with J gene TRBJ1-1, with TRBD1 matching over 9 bases. Germline V lookup: CDR1 SEHNR, CDR2 FQNEAQ (reference sequence). V was pared by 4 bases and J by 7 bases, with 7 bases of the junction left unmatched. The CDR3 covers 14 residues. CDR3 protein: CASSSKTGGVEAFF. The CDR3 bases are TGTGCCAGCAGCTCTAAGACAGGGGGGGTTGAAGCTTTCTTT.

V and J are TRBV30 and TRBJ1-2; unclear D gene. The germline gives CDR1 GTSNPN, CDR2 SVGIG (reference sequence). The CDR3 consists of 13 residues. V dropped 3 bases and J dropped 4 bases, with 12 bases sitting between them. CDR3 sequence: CAWSMDWSYGYTF. DNA for the CDR3: TGTGCCTGGAGCATGGACTGGAGCTATGGCTACACCTTC.